This TCR beta chain derives from a study of T-cell reconstitution after alpha-beta-depleted transplantation in children. For TCRbeta, the library was prepared with unique molecular identifiers. TCRdb redid the calling of the PCR reads with MiXCR, one entry per CDR3 protein. The sample comprises hundreds of thousands of distinct CDR3 sequences, 10% to 13% of which are singletons, and about 4.3% rests with the top ten. Germline loops: CDR1 MNHEY, CDR2 SMNVEV (reference sequence). Germline trimming cut 5 bases from V and 7 bases from J; bases unmatched to any gene: 2. CDR3 size: 13 residues. The sequence was obtained from a human donor who donated a stem cell graft to a child with acute myeloid leukemia. The sequenced sample was PBMCs from the stem cell graft donor, obtained from the stem cell graft. The chain employs TRBV27 and TRBJ2-1; 10 nucleotides match TRBD1. In DNA form, the CDR3 reads TGTGCCAGCAGTCCGGGACAGGGGAATGAGCAGTTCTTC. Protein product: CASSPGQGNEQFF.